The 3 T cell receptor beta chains listed next were all sequenced from one sample in a study of T cell responses to AZD1222 COVID-19 vaccine. The method was immunoSEQ multiplex PCR; TCRdb's version includes in-frame clones alone and lacks a portion of them. This table has some 110,000 clones, about 90% appearing once. The sequencing used peripheral blood, collected on day 0 of AZD1222 vaccination. The receptors derive from an adult in good health.

The rearrangement joins TRBV19 to TRBJ2-2; D gene uncertain. V gave up 7 bases and J gave up 7 bases, with 7 bases separating them. The CDR3 extends over 11 amino acids. The germline CDR1 and CDR2 sequences are LNHDA and SQIVND (reference sequence). The CDR3 DNA is TGTGCCAGTACTCGTATCGGGGAGCTGTTTTTT. This codes for CASTRIGELFF. Complete variable domain (other parts from reference TRBV19 and TRBJ2-2): DGGITQSPKYLFRKEGQNVTLSCEQNLNHDAMYWYRQDPGQGLRLIYYSQIVNDFQKGDIAEGYSVSREKKESFPLTVTSAQKNPTAFYLCASTRIGELFFGEGSRLTVL.

The chain employs TRBV7-2 and TRBJ2-2; TRBD2 agrees at 8 bases. The germline V gene encodes CDR1 SGHTA and CDR2 FQGNSA. The CDR3 spans 16 residues. V lost 0 bases, J lost 3 bases, and 3 bases stayed unmatched. CDR3 bases: TGTGCCAGCAGCTTAGCAGCGGGGGCCCACACCGGGGAGCTGTTTTTT. Translated: CASSLAAGAHTGELFF.

This clone has just a few counts. V and J are TRBV6-5 and TRBJ2-5; 14 bases align to TRBD2. The length of the CDR3 is 15 residues. Germline lookup yields CDR1 MNHEY and CDR2 SVGAGI. After removal of 6 bases from V and 2 bases from J, the junction contained 2 bases not matched to a gene. The CDR3 is CASSRLAGGQETQYF. CDR3 sequence (DNA): TGTGCCAGCAGCCGACTAGCGGGGGGGCAAGAGACCCAGTACTTC.